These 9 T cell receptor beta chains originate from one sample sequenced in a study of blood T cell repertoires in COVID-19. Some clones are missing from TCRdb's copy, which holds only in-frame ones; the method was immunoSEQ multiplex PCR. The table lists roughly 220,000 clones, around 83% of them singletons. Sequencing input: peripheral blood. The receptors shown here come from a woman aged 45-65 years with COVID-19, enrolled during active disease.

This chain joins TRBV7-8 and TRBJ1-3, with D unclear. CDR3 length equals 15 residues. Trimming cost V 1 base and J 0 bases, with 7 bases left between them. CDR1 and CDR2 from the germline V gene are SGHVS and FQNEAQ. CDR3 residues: CASSLVAVSGNTIYF. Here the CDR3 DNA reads TGTGCCAGCAGCTTAGTGGCGGTCTCTGGAAACACCATATATTTT.

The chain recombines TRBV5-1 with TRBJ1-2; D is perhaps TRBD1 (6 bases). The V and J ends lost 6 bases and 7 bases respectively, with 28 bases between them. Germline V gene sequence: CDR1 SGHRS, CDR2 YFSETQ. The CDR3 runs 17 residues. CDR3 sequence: CASTETYRATRGFGYTF. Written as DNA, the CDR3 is TGCGCCAGCACCGAAACGTACAGGGCCACCAGGGGATTTGGCTACACCTTC.

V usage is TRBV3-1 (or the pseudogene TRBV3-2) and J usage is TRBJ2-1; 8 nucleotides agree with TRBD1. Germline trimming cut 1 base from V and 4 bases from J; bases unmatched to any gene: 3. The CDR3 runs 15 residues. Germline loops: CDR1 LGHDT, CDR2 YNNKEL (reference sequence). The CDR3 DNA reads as TGTGCCAGCAGCCAAGTACAGGGGGTTTACAATGAGCAGTTCTTC. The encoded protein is CASSQVQGVYNEQFF.

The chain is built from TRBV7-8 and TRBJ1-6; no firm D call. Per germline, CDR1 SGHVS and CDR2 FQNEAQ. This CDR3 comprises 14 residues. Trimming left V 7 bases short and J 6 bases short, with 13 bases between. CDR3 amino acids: CASTRLISNSPLHF. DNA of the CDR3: TGTGCCAGCACCCGCCTAATAAGTAATTCACCCCTCCACTTT.

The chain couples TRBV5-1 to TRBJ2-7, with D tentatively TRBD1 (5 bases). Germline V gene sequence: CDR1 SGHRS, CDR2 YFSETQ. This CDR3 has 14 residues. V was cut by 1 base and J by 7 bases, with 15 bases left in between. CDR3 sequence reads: CASSLNAGPSEQYF. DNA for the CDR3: TGCGCCAGCAGCTTGAATGCAGGGCCCTCTGAGCAGTACTTC.

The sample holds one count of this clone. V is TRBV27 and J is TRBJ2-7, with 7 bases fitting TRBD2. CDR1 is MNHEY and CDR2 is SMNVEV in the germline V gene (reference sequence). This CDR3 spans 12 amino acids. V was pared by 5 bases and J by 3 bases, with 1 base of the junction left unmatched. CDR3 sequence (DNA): TGTGCCAGCAGTAGCGGGGTCTACGAGCAGTACTTC. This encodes CASSSGVYEQYF.

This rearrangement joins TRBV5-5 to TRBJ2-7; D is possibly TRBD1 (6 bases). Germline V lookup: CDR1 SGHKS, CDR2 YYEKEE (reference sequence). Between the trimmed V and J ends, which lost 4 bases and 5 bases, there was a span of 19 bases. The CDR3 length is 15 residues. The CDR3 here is CASSPVWGRNNEQYF. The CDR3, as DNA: TGTGCCAGCAGCCCCGTGTGGGGGCGCAACAACGAGCAGTACTTC.

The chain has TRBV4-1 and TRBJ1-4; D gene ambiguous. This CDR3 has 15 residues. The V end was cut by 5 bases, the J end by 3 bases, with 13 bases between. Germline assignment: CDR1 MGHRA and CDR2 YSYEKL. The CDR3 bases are TGCGCCAGCAGCTTTGCGGGGTTTGCTAATGAAAAACTGTTTTTT. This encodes CASSFAGFANEKLFF.

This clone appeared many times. In nucleotides, the CDR3 is TGTGCCAGCAGCCGGGGGAGTTCTAACTATGGCTACACCTTC. Protein: CASSRGSSNYGYTF. The V call is TRBV5-4, the J call TRBJ1-2; weak D call: TRBD1 (5 bases). This CDR3 contains 14 residues. Germline CDR1 is SGHNT and CDR2 is YYREEE (reference sequence). V was clipped by 4 bases and J by 0 bases, with 10 bases between them.